This T cell receptor (beta chain) was recovered during a study of cytomegalovirus exposure and HLA in healthy donors. The primer mix had 60 Vbeta and 13 Jbeta primers. Profiled with immunoSEQ multiplex PCR; TCRdb holds only in-frame clones, not every one. In the table there are 65,000 to 85,000 clones, around three quarters of which are singletons. Points from the study as a whole: Segments of the TCR beta V type were, in most cases, productive about 87% or about 30% of the time in an earlier analysis. Researchers reported from a later analysis that most CMV-associated TCR beta chains appeared HLA-restricted.

Germline V lookup: CDR1 LNHNV, CDR2 YYDKDF (reference sequence). The trim removed 5 bases at V and 5 bases at J, leaving 5 bases unmatched. The CDR3 is made up of 15 amino acids. Notes on this clone: Its target is not known.

Sequenced input: PBMCs. The chain recombines TRBV15 with TRBJ2-1; 11 bases map to TRBD1. This TCR was sampled from a woman aged 40-49 years in good health and CMV-seropositive. The CDR3 nucleotides are TGTGCCACCAGCCGAGGGACAGGGGGTGACAATGAGCAGTTCTTC. This sequence encodes CATSRGTGGDNEQFF.